These 19 T cell receptor beta chains originate from one sample sequenced in a study of Ad26.COV2.S vaccination and SARS-CoV-2 variants. As for treatment: 15 to 20 received Ad26.COV2.S at low or high dose, single or two shots; about 5 received placebo; per-sample allocation not given. Samples were taken on day 63 after the first vaccine or placebo injection. Method: immunoSEQ multiplex PCR; TCRdb's copy keeps in-frame clones and lacks some. The repertoire consists of about 350,000 clones, with 80% to 90% occurring once and the leading ten covering approximately 5%. Sequences were derived from peripheral blood, sampled in a trial of Ad26.COV2.S vaccine versus placebo. All receptors come from a person between 18 and 65 years old who received the Ad26.COV2.S COVID-19 vaccine or a placebo.

The chain carries TRBV2 and TRBJ2-1, with D maybe TRBD1 (7 bases). Germline V gives CDR1 SNHLY, CDR2 FYNNEI. V was pared by 7 bases and J by 4 bases, with 20 bases between. CDR3 length equals 16 residues. DNA of the CDR3: TGTGCCAGCACCATCCCCCAGGGGGAGGATTACAATGAGCAGTTCTTC. This gives the protein CASTIPQGEDYNEQFF.

The gene calls are TRBV10-3 and TRBJ1-1; 7 nucleotides line up with TRBD1. J was trimmed by 8 bases and V by 1 base; bases with no gene match: 4. CDR3 length equals 13 residues. CDR1 is ENHRY, CDR2 SYGVKD, per germline. The CDR3 spells CAISELNRGEAFF. The DNA of the CDR3 is TGTGCCATCAGTGAGTTGAACAGGGGCGAAGCTTTCTTT.

This sequence joins TRBV29-1 and TRBJ2-2, with 7 bases that match TRBD2. The CDR3 length is 14 residues. V lost 6 bases to trimming and J lost 6 bases; unmatched junction nucleotides: 10. The V gene's germline CDR1 is SQVTM and CDR2 ANQGSEA. CDR3 amino acids: CSVLLMGRAGELFF. The CDR3 DNA follows: TGCAGCGTCCTTCTCATGGGGAGGGCCGGGGAGCTGTTTTTT.

Concerning this clone itself: One end of the junction fails to match germline, which may point to a read error. The chain links TRBV7-7 to TRBJ2-5; 9 nucleotides line up with TRBD2. This CDR3 region has 17 residues. CDR1 is SSHAT, CDR2 FNYEAQ, per germline (reference sequence). The CDR3 here is CASSLGGGAGLEETQYF. The CDR3 DNA is TGTGCTAGCAGCTTAGGCGGGGGGGCCGGTCTCGAAGAGACCCAGTACTTC.

This clone was counted between two and nine times. The chain has TRBV18 and TRBJ1-3; D not resolved. Between the trimmed V and J ends, which lost 0 bases and 0 bases, there was a span of 9 bases. Germline-derived CDR1 and CDR2 are KGHSH and LQKENI. This CDR3 region has 16 residues. The CDR3 reads CASSPPGRLSGNTIYF. The CDR3 region has the DNA TGTGCCAGCTCACCACCGGGGAGGCTCTCTGGAAACACCATATATTTT.

This chain joins TRBV7-9 and TRBJ2-1; no clear D gene. Germline values: CDR1 SEHNR, CDR2 FQNEAQ (reference sequence). The CDR3 length is 13 residues. Between the trimmed V and J ends, which lost 5 bases and 6 bases, there was a span of 11 bases. This CDR3 reads CASSQPTSNEQFF. The CDR3 coding sequence is TGTGCCAGCAGCCAGCCGACAAGCAATGAGCAGTTCTTC.

The chain combines TRBV25-1 with TRBJ1-5; unclear D gene. The CDR3 runs to 14 residues. The V end lost 8 bases, the J end lost 3 bases, and 14 bases lay between the germline ends. Germline V gene sequence: CDR1 MGHDK, CDR2 SYGVNS. This CDR3 reads CASSERADNQPQHF. The CDR3 DNA is TGTGCCAGCTCCGAGAGGGCCGACAATCAGCCCCAGCATTTT.

This clone has just a few counts. The V call is TRBV4-1, the J call TRBJ1-6; TRBD1 matches at 8 bases. V was clipped by 1 base and J by 8 bases; unmatched bases: 7. The length of the CDR3 is 16 residues. From germline, CDR1 is MGHRA and CDR2 YSYEKL. This CDR3 reads CASSQGIDRGDSPLHF. The CDR3 bases are TGCGCCAGCAGCCAAGGTATCGACAGGGGTGATTCACCCCTCCACTTT.

The chain links TRBV6-2 or TRBV6-3 to TRBJ2-3; tentatively, D is TRBD2 (6 bases). Germline CDR1 MNHEY, CDR2 SVGEGT. The CDR3 contains 15 residues. The ends were cut back, 6 bases at V and 2 bases at J, with 15 bases in the middle. DNA of the CDR3: TGTGCCAGCAGCAGGCTAGCGTCCTACACAGATACGCAGTATTTT. Translating gives CASSRLASYTDTQYF.

This clone was seen a single time. The gene calls are TRBV9 and TRBJ2-3; the match to TRBD2 covers 14 bases. CDR1 is SGDLS, CDR2 YYNGEE, per germline. V trimming: 3 bases; J trimming: 5 bases; junction bases outside the gene matches: 2. CDR3 length: 15 residues. The CDR3 DNA reads TGTGCCAGCAGCGAGGGACTAGCGGGAGAAGATACGCAGTATTTT. This gives the protein CASSEGLAGEDTQYF.

The rearrangement joins TRBV7-3 to TRBJ2-7; 11 bases are shared with TRBD1. The CDR3 extends over 15 amino acids. Germline V gene data show CDR1 as SGHTA and CDR2 as FQGTGA. The V gene end was trimmed by 4 bases and the J gene end by 4 bases; junction bases not matched to a gene: 6. The CDR3 here is CASSSDRGLRYEQYF. The CDR3 DNA reads TGTGCCAGCAGCTCGGACAGGGGGCTCCGATACGAGCAGTACTTC.

The chain carries TRBV19 and TRBJ2-2; TRBD2 matches 8 bases. Trimming at V came to 6 bases and at J to 5 bases, leaving 14 bases not matched to a gene. Germline V gene lookup returns CDR1 LNHDA and CDR2 SQIVND (reference sequence). This CDR3 has 17 residues. CDR3 sequence reads: CASSPGGRAPYTGELFF. The CDR3 nucleotides read TGTGCCAGTAGCCCGGGGGGGAGGGCCCCGTATACCGGGGAGCTGTTTTTT.

This clone was observed a single time. V usage is TRBV27 and J usage is TRBJ1-4, with D unclear. The V end lost 6 bases, the J end lost 10 bases, and 15 bases lay between the germline ends. This CDR3 spans 13 amino acids. Germline loops: CDR1 MNHEY, CDR2 SMNVEV (reference sequence). CDR3 residues: CASRVPGVGKLFF. DNA for the CDR3: TGTGCCAGCAGGGTACCGGGCGTGGGAAAACTGTTTTTT. Drawing the rest from reference TRBV27 and TRBJ1-4, the complete variable domain is EAQVTQNPRYLITVTGKKLTVTCSQNMNHEYMSWYRQDPGLGLRQIYYSMNVEVTDKGDVPEGYKVSRKEKRNFPLILESPSPNQTSLYFCASRVPGVGKLFFGSGTQLSVL.

The V and J genes are TRBV5-8 and TRBJ1-1; D is perhaps TRBD1 (6 bases). The CDR3 length is 13 residues. V gave up 4 bases and J gave up 11 bases, with 18 bases separating them. Looked up from germline, CDR1 is SGHTS and CDR2 is YDEGEE. The CDR3 is CASSDRGAVAAFF. The CDR3 bases are TGTGCCAGCAGCGACCGGGGGGCCGTAGCTGCTTTCTTT.

The table lists this clone with a few counts. The V gene is TRBV10-1, the J gene TRBJ2-1, with 13 bases that match TRBD2. This CDR3 is built from 16 residues. The germline CDR1 and CDR2 sequences are WNHNN and SYGVQD (reference sequence). Trimming took 6 bases from V and 7 from J; bases not matched to a gene: 9. The CDR3 DNA reads TGCGCCAGCAGCAGAATGACTAGCGGGAGGAAGAATGAGCAGTTCTTC. It encodes CASSRMTSGRKNEQFF.

The count of this clone is one. The chain combines TRBV19 with TRBJ2-6; the match to TRBD1 covers 10 bases. The V gene's germline CDR1 is LNHDA and CDR2 SQIVND (reference sequence). The CDR3 is made up of 19 amino acids. With V trimmed by 4 bases and J by 0 bases, 9 bases remained unmatched. In nucleotides, the CDR3 is TGTGCCAGTAGTAGGACTCGGACAGGGGGAGGCTCTGGGGCCAACGTCCTGACTTTC. Encoded protein: CASSRTRTGGGSGANVLTF.

The V call is TRBV29-1, the J call TRBJ2-7; 9 bases are shared with TRBD2. The V gene end was trimmed by 7 bases and the J gene end by 2 bases; junction bases not matched to a gene: 6. The CDR3 contains 13 residues. Germline assignment: CDR1 SQVTM and CDR2 ANQGSEA. The CDR3 region is CSAALAGAYEQYF. In nucleotides, the CDR3 is TGCAGCGCCGCCTTAGCGGGAGCCTACGAGCAGTACTTC.

The chain links TRBV20-1 to TRBJ2-5; no clear D. V was pared by 5 bases and J by 5 bases, with 9 bases between. This CDR3 has 11 residues. In germline, CDR1 is DFQATT, CDR2 SNEGSKA (reference sequence). CDR3 sequence (DNA): TGCAGTGCTCGCTCGAGGGAGACCCAGTACTTC. This codes for CSARSRETQYF.

The chain joins TRBV30 to TRBJ1-2; D may be TRBD1 (5 bases). The V gene's germline CDR1 is GTSNPN and CDR2 SVGIG (reference sequence). The CDR3 loop spans 16 amino acids. V dropped 7 bases and J dropped 3 bases, with 24 bases sitting between them. CDR3 sequence reads: CALGPLGQGLDYGYTF. CDR3 sequence (DNA): TGTGCCTTAGGGCCCCTGGGGCAGGGCCTCGACTATGGCTACACCTTC.